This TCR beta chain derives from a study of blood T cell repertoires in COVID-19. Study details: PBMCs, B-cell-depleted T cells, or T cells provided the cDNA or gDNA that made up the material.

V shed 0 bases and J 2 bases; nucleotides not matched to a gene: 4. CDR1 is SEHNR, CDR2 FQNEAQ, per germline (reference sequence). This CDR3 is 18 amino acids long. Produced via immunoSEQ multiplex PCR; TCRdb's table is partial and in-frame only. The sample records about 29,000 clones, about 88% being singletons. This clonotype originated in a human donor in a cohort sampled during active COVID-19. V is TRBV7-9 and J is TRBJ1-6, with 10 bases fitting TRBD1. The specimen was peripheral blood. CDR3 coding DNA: TGTGCCAGCAGCTTAGCGGAAGGGACAGGGGCCTATAATTCACCCCTCCACTTT. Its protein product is CASSLAEGTGAYNSPLHF.